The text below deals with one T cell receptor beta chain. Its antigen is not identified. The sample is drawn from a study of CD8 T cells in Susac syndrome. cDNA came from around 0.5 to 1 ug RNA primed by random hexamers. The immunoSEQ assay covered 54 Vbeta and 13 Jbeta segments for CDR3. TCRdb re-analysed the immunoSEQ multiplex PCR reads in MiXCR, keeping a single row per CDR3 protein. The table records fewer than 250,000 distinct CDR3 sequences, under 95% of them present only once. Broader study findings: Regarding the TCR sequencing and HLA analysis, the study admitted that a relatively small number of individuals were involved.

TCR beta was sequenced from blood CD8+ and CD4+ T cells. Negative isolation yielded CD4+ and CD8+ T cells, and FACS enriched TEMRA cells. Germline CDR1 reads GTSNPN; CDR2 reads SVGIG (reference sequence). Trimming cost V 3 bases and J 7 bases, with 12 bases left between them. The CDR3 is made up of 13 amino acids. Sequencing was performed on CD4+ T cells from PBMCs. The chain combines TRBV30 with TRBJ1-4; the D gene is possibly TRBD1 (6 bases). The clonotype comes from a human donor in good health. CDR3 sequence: CAWRQGWSEKLFF. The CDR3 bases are TGTGCCTGGAGACAGGGATGGAGTGAAAAACTGTTTTTT.